This T cell receptor (beta chain) was sequenced in a study of shared clonotypes between healthy human individuals. How the authors handled the data: ImmunoSEQ supplied junction-only sequences lacking quality scores, so filtering was different. The assay was immunoSEQ multiplex PCR, and TCRdb's table has in-frame clones only and misses some. V and J calls plus clone size are reproduced from that table; the DNA served to infer D and trimming. Of 2.3 million or so clones listed, 85% to 95% are singletons. Trimming took 9 bases from V and 0 from J, leaving 12 bases between them. This CDR3 region has 14 residues. Germline lookup yields CDR1 LNHDA and CDR2 SQIVND (reference sequence).

The sequencing sample was made of naive CD4+ T cells from PBMCs. This sample's subset: CD45RA+ positively selected. The chain recombines TRBV19 with TRBJ1-5; D may be TRBD1 (6 bases). This clonotype was obtained from a man aged 18 to 30 in good health. Some clones in this sample may be carry-over from other donors' samples. The CDR3 protein is CASRRQASNQPQHF. CDR3 nucleotides: TGTGCCAGCCGTAGACAGGCTAGCAATCAGCCCCAGCATTTT.